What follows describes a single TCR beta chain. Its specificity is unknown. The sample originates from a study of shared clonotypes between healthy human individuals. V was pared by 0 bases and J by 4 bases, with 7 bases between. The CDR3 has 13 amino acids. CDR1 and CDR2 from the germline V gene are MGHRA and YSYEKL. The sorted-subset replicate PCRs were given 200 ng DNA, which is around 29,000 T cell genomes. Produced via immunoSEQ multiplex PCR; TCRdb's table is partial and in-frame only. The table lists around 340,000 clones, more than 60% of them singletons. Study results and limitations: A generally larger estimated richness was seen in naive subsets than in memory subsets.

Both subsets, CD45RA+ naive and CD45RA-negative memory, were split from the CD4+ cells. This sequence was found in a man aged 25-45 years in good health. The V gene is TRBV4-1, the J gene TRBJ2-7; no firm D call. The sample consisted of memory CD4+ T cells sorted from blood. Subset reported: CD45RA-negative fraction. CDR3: CASSQEYPYEQYF. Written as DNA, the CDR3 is TGCGCCAGCAGCCAAGAGTATCCTTACGAGCAGTACTTC.